The T cell receptor beta chain under discussion was sequenced for a study of blood T cell repertoires in COVID-19. Some clones are missing from TCRdb's copy, which holds only in-frame ones; the method was immunoSEQ multiplex PCR. This table holds hundreds of thousands of clones, 80% to 90% found once. V lost 5 bases and J 7 bases, leaving 12 bases between the germline ends. The CDR3 spans 14 residues. The germline V gene has CDR1 SGHTA and CDR2 FQGTGA. The V gene is TRBV7-3, the J gene TRBJ1-6, with a weak D call TRBD1 (6 bases). The specimen was PBMCs or T cells enriched from blood (not recorded which). This TCR came from a man aged 25-40 years who had recovered from COVID-19. CDR3 region: CASSPGQPNSPLHF. The CDR3 region has the DNA TGTGCCAGCAGCCCAGGACAGCCCAATTCACCCCTCCACTTT.